This entry is about one T cell receptor (beta chain). The sample holds a few counts of this clonotype. What this receptor recognizes is not known. Base quality data are lacking; no much larger clone is found one base away. The data belong to a study of T cells in Graves' hyperthyroidism and ophthalmopathy (dated by TCRdb to between 2018 and 2021). With regard to the full study: Peripheral blood samples were taken at the time of initial diagnosis, prior to any treatment. TCR V-J signatures able to tell the groups apart were searched for in a discovery cohort of some 97 patients, of whom 43 had Graves' ophthalmopathy and some 60 had stable Graves' hyperthyroidism. Prospective prediction of ophthalmopathy was tested in an independent validation cohort of 18 to 20 hyperthyroidism patients and some 17 patients who later progressed to ophthalmopathy. The 100 discovery patients were randomly split 7:3 into training and test sets. In addition, the study compared T-cell repertoires in thyroid tissue and in blood from several Graves' hyperthyroidism patients. After blood sampling, hyperthyroidism patients were treated with methimazole at a starting dose of 30 mg daily, and ophthalmopathy patients were treated with high-dose intravenous methylprednisolone. The paper describes TCR Vbeta CDR3 sequencing of 140 or so peripheral blood samples, made up of 43 ophthalmopathy patients, roughly 80 hyperthyroidism patients and about 17 progressor patients.

Moderately to severely active disease, a Clinical Activity Score of at least 3, a NOSPECS grade of at least 4, and a duration under 3 months were present in ophthalmopathy patients. The study excluded patients with uncontrolled infections, other autoimmune diseases, pregnancy or lactation. Diagnoses were established on the basis of clinical symptoms, serum thyroxine and TRAb, thyroid ultrasound, and orbital computed tomography. PBMCs were isolated from about 10 ml of fresh peripheral blood by Ficoll-Paque density gradient centrifugation. Total RNA was extracted with Trizol reagent, and quality was checked on an Agilent 2100 Bioanalyzer. Study-wide findings and limitations: During validation, the model predicted progression to ophthalmopathy a median of approximately 7 months ahead of onset, with approximately 71% sensitivity and 72.22% specificity. No statistical method was used to set the sample size in advance, and investigators knew the group allocation. In cross-validation, a model built on a 13 V-J signature told ophthalmopathy apart from stable hyperthyroidism with 85% to 90% sensitivity and 81% to 82% specificity, and in testing the same model reached 80%/75%. Blood samples also contained most of the expanded thyroid clonotypes (frequency above 0.001), which suggests that blood repertoires may reflect thyroid immune responses.

CDR3 length: 14 amino acids, cysteine to phenylalanine. Solely the CDR3 DNA is kept, with 42 bases framed from the first base. CDR1 is given as SGHRS and CDR2 as YFSETQ, both from the germline V gene. The germline V and J ends show losses of 2 bases and 7 bases respectively, and no gene match explains 8 bases of the junction. The TCR beta CDR3 regions were amplified from the RNA transcripts. A first-round RT-PCR of the TCR CDR3 used the HTBI primer set with the Qiagen OneStep RT-PCR kit. A second multiplex PCR round built the libraries, followed by size selection and purification. Paired-end sequencing of the libraries was performed with 100 bp reads on an Illumina HiSeq2000. From the authors' description of their analysis: Raw data were processed with SOAPnuke, discarding reads with adapters, uncalled bases, mean Phred below 15, or no exact constant-primer or identifier match. High-quality paired reads were merged using COPE v1.2.5, and each unique nucleotide sequence was defined as a clonotype. MiTCR v1.1 was used to align the clonotypes against IMGT TRBV, TRBD and TRBJ reference segments. The analysis included only V-J combinations with a frequency above 0.0001, which together covered around 99% of the repertoires. The TCS score was defined as F50 (clonal expansion) divided by E x V (chaos), with BLOSUM62-based TCRdist calculated between CDR3 peptides within each V-J. Welch's t-statistics and random forest reduced roughly 540 V-J features to fewer than 15, which were used in a naive Bayes classifier (R e1071). Using fastp trimming at Q25 and MiXCR clonotype assembly, TCRdb reanalyzed the public sequencing data and kept in-frame beta chains. Rows with a matching CDR3 protein are joined into one entry that keeps the most common DNA and genes. The V and J calls come from TCRdb's annotation, not from the publication. The sample has 300,000 to 450,000 distinct CDR3 sequences on record, 15% to 20% of them singletons. Together, the top ten hold 15% of the sample.

The chain is assembled from TRBV5-1 and TRBJ2-7; 8 bases in between match TRBD1. Material for sequencing was blood. The origin of this receptor is a woman aged 40-49 years with Graves' ophthalmopathy. The bases read TGCGCCAGCAGCTTCCGGGACAGGTCTAGTGAGCAGTACTTC. Its coded protein is CASSFRDRSSEQYF.